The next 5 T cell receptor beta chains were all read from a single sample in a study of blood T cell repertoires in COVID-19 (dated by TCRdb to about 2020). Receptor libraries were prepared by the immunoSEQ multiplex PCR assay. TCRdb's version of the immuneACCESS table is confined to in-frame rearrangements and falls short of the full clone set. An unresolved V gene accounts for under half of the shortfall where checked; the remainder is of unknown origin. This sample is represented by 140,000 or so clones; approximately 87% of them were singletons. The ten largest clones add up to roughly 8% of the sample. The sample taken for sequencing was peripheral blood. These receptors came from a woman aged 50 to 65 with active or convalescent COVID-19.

CDR3 DNA sequence: TGTGCCAGCAGTTACTCTCCCCCTAGCGGAATTTACAATGAGCAGTTCTTC. It specifies CASSYSPPSGIYNEQFF. V is TRBV6-2 or TRBV6-3 and J is TRBJ2-1; 7 bases align to TRBD2. Germline V lookup: CDR1 MNHEY, CDR2 SVGEGT. The V and J ends lost 0 bases and 4 bases, in that order; junction bases with no gene match: 9. The CDR3 has 17 residues.

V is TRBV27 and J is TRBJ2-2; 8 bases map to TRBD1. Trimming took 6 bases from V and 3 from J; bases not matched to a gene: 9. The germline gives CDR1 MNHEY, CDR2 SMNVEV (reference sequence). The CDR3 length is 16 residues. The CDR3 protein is CASRTIRDRYTGELFF. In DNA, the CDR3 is TGTGCCAGCAGAACGATCCGGGACAGGTACACCGGGGAGCTGTTTTTT.

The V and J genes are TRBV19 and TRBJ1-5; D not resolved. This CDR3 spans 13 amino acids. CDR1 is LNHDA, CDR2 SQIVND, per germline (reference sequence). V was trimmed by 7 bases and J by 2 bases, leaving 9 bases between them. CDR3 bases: TGTGCCAGTACCCGGGAGGGCAATCAGCCCCAGCATTTT. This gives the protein CASTREGNQPQHF.

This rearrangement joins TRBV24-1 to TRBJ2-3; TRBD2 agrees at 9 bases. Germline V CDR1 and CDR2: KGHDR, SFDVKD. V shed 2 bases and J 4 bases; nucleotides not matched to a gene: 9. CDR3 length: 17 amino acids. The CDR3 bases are TGTGCCACCAGTGATTCCGAAGGACTAGCGAGCGCAGATACGCAGTATTTT. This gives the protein CATSDSEGLASADTQYF.

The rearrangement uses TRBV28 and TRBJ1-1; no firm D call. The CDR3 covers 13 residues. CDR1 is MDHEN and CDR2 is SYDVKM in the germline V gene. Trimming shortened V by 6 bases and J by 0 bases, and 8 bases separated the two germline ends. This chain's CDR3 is CASRREMNTEAFF. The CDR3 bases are TGTGCCAGCAGGCGAGAGATGAACACTGAAGCTTTCTTT.